Listed below are T cell receptor beta chains from one sample, sequenced in a study of vaccination effects on CD4 cells after COVID-19. Their antigen targets remain unknown. Clones were sequenced by immunoSEQ multiplex PCR, and TCRdb holds only the in-frame ones, with some missing. The data contain approximately 54,000 clones, over 80% of them singletons. This specimen consisted of CD4+ T cells from PBMCs cultured with HCoV-229E spike peptides, obtained before COVID-19 vaccination. The receptors originated from a human donor who received a COVID-19 vaccine. CDR3s include the opening cysteine and the closing phenylalanine or tryptophan. A D gene is named only where the DNA matches it firmly. Only part of the rows carry a size: once, few, many, or a class if the clone is expanded.

TRBV6-2/TRBV6-3,15,few,TRBJ1-6,TRBD1,CASSYRQGAVMSLHF,TGTGCCAGCAGTTACAGGCAGGGGGCTGTAATGTCCCTCCACTTT
TRBV10-2,14,.,TRBJ1-3,.,CASSELETGNTIYF,TGCGCCAGCAGTGAATTGGAGACTGGAAACACCATATATTTT
TRBV4-1,19,.,TRBJ1-6,TRBD1,CASSQDFASGGAYNSPLHF,TGCGCCAGCAGCCAAGATTTCGCGTCAGGGGGCGCGTATAATTCACCCCTCCACTTT
TRBV7-9,13,.,TRBJ1-6,.,CASSSTADSPLHF,TGTGCCAGCAGCTCGACGGCTGATTCACCCCTCCACTTT
TRBV7-2,15,.,TRBJ1-5,.,CASSLAAASNQPQHF,TGTGCCAGCAGCTTAGCGGCAGCTAGCAATCAGCCCCAGCATTTT
TRBV12-3/TRBV12-4,13,few,TRBJ1-2,.,CASSFGQNYGYTF,TGTGCCAGCAGTTTCGGGCAGAACTATGGCTACACCTTC
TRBV7-3,18,.,TRBJ2-6,.,CASSLMSGLLSGANVLTF,TGTGCCAGCAGCTTAATGTCGGGACTGCTCTCTGGGGCCAACGTCCTGACTTTC
TRBV28,15,few,TRBJ1-2,.,CASSLGGVGNYGYTF,TGTGCCAGCAGTTTAGGTGGTGTCGGGAACTATGGCTACACCTTC
TRBV4-1,15,.,TRBJ1-2,.,CASSLRKGTNYGYTF,TGCGCCAGCAGCCTAAGAAAAGGGACCAACTATGGCTACACCTTC
TRBV15,13,.,TRBJ2-2,.,CATSSKGTGELFF,TGTGCCACCAGCAGCAAGGGGACCGGGGAGCTGTTTTTT
TRBV12-3/TRBV12-4,12,once,TRBJ2-1,TRBD2,CASSFSGGLGFF,TGTGCCAGCAGTTTTAGCGGGGGTTTAGGGTTCTTC
TRBV7-2,14,few,TRBJ1-5,.,CASSLGVGNQPQHF,TGTGCCAGCAGCTTAGGGGTGGGAAATCAGCCCCAGCATTTT
TRBV29-1,15,.,TRBJ1-2,TRBD1,CSVEDVGGGWRGYTF,TGCAGCGTTGAAGACGTAGGGGGCGGATGGCGTGGCTACACCTTC
TRBV7-3,16,.,TRBJ1-1,TRBD1,CASSLTTGTGNTEAFF,TGTGCCAGCAGCTTAACAACCGGGACAGGCAACACTGAAGCTTTCTTT
TRBV12-5,14,.,TRBJ1-2,.,CASGLDGSSWRYTF,TGTGCTAGTGGTTTGGACGGGAGCAGTTGGCGCTACACCTTC
TRBV4-2,15,.,TRBJ1-1,.,CASSQDTGHYTEAFF,TGTGCCAGCAGCCAAGATACGGGACACTACACTGAAGCTTTCTTT
TRBV5-1,15,.,TRBJ2-5,TRBD2,CASSLESGGAETQYF,TGCGCCAGCAGCTTGGAGAGCGGGGGGGCGGAGACCCAGTACTTC
TRBV6-5,14,.,TRBJ1-2,TRBD1,CASSRPGTGNGYTF,TGTGCCAGCAGTCGCCCCGGGACAGGGAATGGCTACACCTTC
TRBV6-5,14,.,TRBJ1-5,TRBD1,CASKQGGVNQPQHF,TGTGCCAGCAAGCAGGGGGGGGTTAATCAGCCCCAGCATTTT
TRBV4-1,18,.,TRBJ2-5,TRBD2,CASSQLPVSSGGAETQYF,TGCGCCAGCAGCCAACTCCCCGTCAGTAGCGGGGGGGCAGAGACCCAGTACTTC
TRBV6-5,12,.,TRBJ1-5,.,CASRGTNQPQHF,TGTGCCAGCAGGGGGACTAATCAGCCCCAGCATTTT
TRBV5-6,14,.,TRBJ1-2,.,CASNYWGARRGYTF,TGTGCCAGCAACTATTGGGGGGCGCGGAGAGGCTACACCTTC
TRBV5-4,13,.,TRBJ1-1,.,CASSLGGNTEAFF,TGTGCCAGCAGCTTAGGTGGGAACACTGAAGCTTTCTTT
TRBV5-5,14,.,TRBJ2-1,.,CASSHGFRTNEQFF,TGTGCCAGCAGCCACGGTTTCAGGACCAATGAGCAGTTCTTC
TRBV12-3/TRBV12-4,13,.,TRBJ1-1,.,CASSLRENTEAFF,TGTGCCAGCAGTTTAAGGGAAAACACTGAAGCTTTCTTT
TRBV6-5,15,.,TRBJ1-4,.,CASSYSQTTNEKLFF,TGTGCCAGCAGTTACTCCCAGACAACTAATGAAAAACTGTTTTTT
TRBV4-3,14,.,TRBJ2-3,.,CASSQDPATDTQYF,TGCGCCAGCAGCCAAGACCCGGCCACAGATACGCAGTATTTT
TRBV5-1,15,.,TRBJ2-6,.,CASSFEGSGANVLTF,TGCGCCAGCAGCTTTGAGGGCTCTGGGGCCAACGTCCTGACTTTC
TRBV6-5,13,.,TRBJ1-1,TRBD1,CASCRGLNTEAFF,TGTGCCAGCTGCAGGGGGCTGAACACTGAAGCTTTCTTT
TRBV29-1,14,.,TRBJ1-2,TRBD1,CSVVGDRGSYGYTF,TGCAGCGTTGTTGGGGACAGGGGATCCTATGGCTACACCTTC
TRBV6-5,15,.,TRBJ1-2,.,CASSPGLWNFYGYTF,TGTGCCAGCAGTCCAGGGCTCTGGAACTTCTATGGCTACACCTTC
TRBV24-1,15,.,TRBJ1-2,TRBD1,CATSDPGQGIYGYTF,TGTGCCACCAGTGATCCGGGACAGGGTATTTATGGCTACACCTTC
TRBV7-2,15,.,TRBJ2-3,TRBD2,CASSSTGGGTDTQYF,TGTGCCAGCAGTTCCACGGGGGGGGGCACAGATACGCAGTATTTT
TRBV19,15,once,TRBJ1-3,.,CASSIDRNSGNTIYF,TGTGCCAGTAGTATTGACAGGAATTCTGGAAACACCATATATTTT
TRBV24-1,15,.,TRBJ2-1,TRBD2,CATSDGEAGYNEQFF,TGTGCCACCAGTGATGGGGAAGCGGGGTACAATGAGCAGTTCTTC
TRBV19,13,.,TRBJ1-2,.,CASVKGGSYGYTF,TGTGCCAGTGTAAAGGGGGGCTCCTATGGCTACACCTTC
TRBV6-5,13,.,TRBJ1-2,.,CASTAGTYYGYTF,TGTGCCAGCACGGCCGGGACTTACTATGGCTACACCTTC
TRBV3-1/TRBV3-2,13,few,TRBJ1-5,.,CASSQTLNQPQHF,TGTGCCAGCAGCCAGACACTCAATCAGCCCCAGCATTTT
TRBV20-1,13,.,TRBJ2-5,TRBD2,CSASSGGAETQYF,TGCAGTGCTAGTAGCGGGGGGGCCGAGACCCAGTACTTC
TRBV5-1,14,.,TRBJ1-2,.,CASSLSSQSYGYTF,TGCGCCAGCAGCTTGAGTTCGCAATCCTATGGCTACACCTTC
TRBV10-3,13,.,TRBJ2-5,TRBD1,CAIRTGDGETQYF,TGTGCCATCAGAACAGGGGATGGAGAGACCCAGTACTTC
TRBV5-1,15,.,TRBJ1-2,TRBD1,CASRASGGEGYGYTF,TGCGCCAGCAGGGCCTCAGGGGGTGAGGGCTATGGCTACACCTTC
TRBV27,14,.,TRBJ1-6,TRBD1,CASSRDRANSPLHF,TGTGCCAGCAGTCGGGACAGGGCAAATTCACCCCTCCACTTT
TRBV4-1,15,.,TRBJ2-4,TRBD1,CASSRGQGGVNIQYF,TGCGCCAGCAGCCGGGGACAGGGTGGTGTAAACATTCAGTACTTC
TRBV3-1/TRBV3-2,15,.,TRBJ1-4,.,CASSQDVAGSEKLFF,TGTGCCAGCAGCCAAGATGTAGCAGGGAGTGAAAAACTGTTTTTT
TRBV7-9,14,.,TRBJ1-3,TRBD1,CASSRQGGGNTIYF,TGTGCCAGCAGCCGACAGGGCGGTGGAAACACCATATATTTT
TRBV5-1,15,once,TRBJ2-3,.,CASSPLPGATDTQYF,TGCGCCAGCAGTCCTCTGCCAGGGGCCACAGATACGCAGTATTTT
TRBV11-3,15,.,TRBJ2-3,.,CASSFGLSSTDTQYF,TGTGCCAGCAGCTTTGGGCTGTCGAGCACAGATACGCAGTATTTT
TRBV11-3,15,.,TRBJ2-5,.,CASSLGWTTQETQYF,TGTGCCAGCAGCTTAGGGTGGACAACGCAAGAGACCCAGTACTTC
TRBV9,13,.,TRBJ2-3,.,CASSAKGTDTQYF,TGTGCCAGCAGCGCGAAAGGTACAGATACGCAGTATTTT
TRBV20-1,16,.,TRBJ2-1,TRBD1,CSASAKGQALYNEQFF,TGCAGTGCTAGTGCCAAGGGACAGGCCCTTTACAATGAGCAGTTCTTC
TRBV12-3/TRBV12-4,13,.,TRBJ2-5,.,CASSWTVQETQYF,TGTGCCAGCAGCTGGACAGTCCAAGAGACCCAGTACTTC
TRBV7-9,18,few,TRBJ2-2,TRBD1,CASSPQPGTGARTGELFF,TGTGCCAGCAGCCCTCAACCCGGGACAGGGGCGCGCACCGGGGAGCTGTTTTTT
TRBV30,13,.,TRBJ1-2,TRBD1,CAWSRGLNYGYTF,TGTGCCTGGAGTAGGGGGCTAAACTATGGCTACACCTTC